Below, 22 T cell receptor beta chains from the same sample are listed, as sequenced in a study of cytomegalovirus exposure and HLA in healthy donors. PCR employed 60 Vbeta and 13 Jbeta primers. Some clones are missing from TCRdb's copy, which holds only in-frame ones; the method was immunoSEQ multiplex PCR. The repertoire has 120,000 or so clones, around three quarters of them found once; the top ten carry roughly 1.2%. The sequenced material came from PBMCs. Receptors originate from a female donor in good health and CMV-seronegative.

This chain joins TRBV10-2 and TRBJ1-1; no definite D call. V lost 1 base and J 1 base, leaving 10 bases between the germline ends. This CDR3 spans 15 amino acids. Looked up from germline, CDR1 is WSHSY and CDR2 is SAAADI. This chain's CDR3 is CASSEYRSTNTEAFF. The DNA of the CDR3 is TGCGCCAGCAGTGAGTACCGCAGTACGAACACTGAAGCTTTCTTT.

The rearrangement links TRBV30 to TRBJ1-4; D gene unclear. The CDR3 loop spans 13 amino acids. The V end lost 4 bases, the J end lost 8 bases, and 14 bases lay between the germline ends. The germline gives CDR1 GTSNPN, CDR2 SVGIG (reference sequence). CDR3 sequence reads: CAWNAGIREKLFF. The CDR3 DNA reads TGTGCCTGGAACGCGGGAATCAGGGAAAAACTGTTTTTT. The whole variable domain, remainder taken from reference TRBV30 and TRBJ1-4, is SQTIHQWPATLVQPVGSPLSLECTVEGTSNPNLYWYRQAAGRGLQLLFYSVGIGQISSEVPQNLSASRPQDRQFILSSKKLLLSDSGFYLCAWNAGIREKLFFGSGTQLSVL.

The V and J genes are TRBV28 and TRBJ2-7, with TRBD1 matching 7 bases. Germline V gene lookup returns CDR1 MDHEN and CDR2 SYDVKM. This CDR3 has 13 amino acids. V trimming: 4 bases; J trimming: 12 bases; junction bases outside the gene matches: 12. CDR3 sequence: CASSYDRAQRPYF. The DNA of the CDR3 is TGTGCCAGCAGTTACGACAGGGCTCAACGCCCGTACTTC.

This chain connects TRBV7-3 to TRBJ2-1; D uncertain. Trimming left V 3 bases short and J 1 base short, with 10 bases between. Germline CDR1 and CDR2: SGHTA and FQGTGA. The CDR3 is 15 residues long. CDR3 bases: TGTGCCAGCAGCTTTAGACTGTCGTCCTACAATGAGCAGTTCTTC. This sequence encodes CASSFRLSSYNEQFF.

This chain joins TRBV4-2 and TRBJ2-5, with 16 bases fitting TRBD2. Germline CDR1 reads LGHNA; CDR2 reads YNFKEQ. The CDR3 sequence is 23 residues long. V shed 0 bases, J shed 5 bases, and the junction held 21 bases outside the gene matches. The CDR3 DNA reads TGTGCCAGCAGCCAAGATTCTATCTTGGGGTTGGGACTAGCGGGGGGGGTGGGTGAGACCCAGTACTTC. Its translation: CASSQDSILGLGLAGGVGETQYF.

The gene calls are TRBV4-1 and TRBJ2-1, with D possibly being TRBD1 (6 bases). CDR3 length: 11 amino acids. V was pared by 3 bases and J by 14 bases, with 11 bases between. CDR1 and CDR2 (germline): MGHRA, YSYEKL. CDR3 in DNA: TGCGCCAGCAGCCACCGGGACAAGGAGTTCTTC. Its protein product is CASSHRDKEFF.

The chain joins TRBV5-4 to TRBJ2-1, with TRBD2 matching over 9 bases. This CDR3 has 16 amino acids. Germline V gene data show CDR1 as SGHNT and CDR2 as YYREEE (reference sequence). After removal of 0 bases from V and 1 base from J, the junction contained 2 bases not matched to a gene. As DNA, the CDR3 is TGTGCCAGCAGCTTGGGACTAGCGGATTCCTACAATGAGCAGTTCTTC. This translates into CASSLGLADSYNEQFF.

The rearrangement links TRBV5-1 to TRBJ1-4, with D possibly TRBD1 on 5 matching bases. V was cut by 4 bases and J by 3 bases, with 13 bases left in between. Germline V gives CDR1 SGHRS, CDR2 YFSETQ. CDR3 length: 15 amino acids. The CDR3 region is CASSPGGSSNEKLFF. The CDR3 nucleotides read TGCGCCAGCAGCCCCGGGGGGTCTTCTAATGAAAAACTGTTTTTT.

The J gene is TRBJ2-7, the V gene TRBV5-4; unclear D gene. The CDR3 spans 14 residues. Germline CDR1 reads SGHNT; CDR2 reads YYREEE (reference sequence). V lost 4 bases to trimming and J lost 0 bases, with 11 bases between them. This chain's CDR3 is CASSGGLSSYEQYF. In nucleotides, the CDR3 is TGTGCCAGCAGCGGCGGTTTAAGCTCCTACGAGCAGTACTTC.

This chain links TRBV7-2 with TRBJ2-3; perhaps TRBD2 as D (7 bases). CDR1 and CDR2 from the germline V gene are SGHTA and FQGNSA. The length of the CDR3 is 14 residues. Trimming removed 6 bases at V and 3 bases at J, with 13 bases between. In nucleotides, the CDR3 is TGTGCCAGCAGGGTAGGGGGGGCTACAGATACGCAGTATTTT. Translation gives CASRVGGATDTQYF.

The chain combines TRBV16 with TRBJ2-7, with D possibly TRBD2 on 5 matching bases. The germline V and J ends were trimmed by 2 bases and 2 bases, with 13 bases remaining between them. The CDR3 covers 15 residues. Germline CDR1 and CDR2: KGHSY and FQNENV. CDR3 DNA: TGTGCCAGCAGCCAAGGGCCTAGCCGAACCTACGAGCAGTACTTC. Its protein is CASSQGPSRTYEQYF.

The rearrangement joins TRBV11-3 to TRBJ2-7, with TRBD1 identical over 8 bases. The CDR3 sequence is 16 residues long. V lost 1 base to trimming and J lost 5 bases; unmatched junction nucleotides: 10. Germline loops: CDR1 SGHNT, CDR2 YENEEA. This CDR3 reads CASSLGSGRGRDEQYF. CDR3 DNA: TGTGCCAGCAGCTTAGGCTCTGGCAGGGGGCGCGACGAGCAGTACTTC.

V gene TRBV7-9 combines with J gene TRBJ2-7, with 9 bases matching TRBD2. From germline, CDR1 is SEHNR and CDR2 FQNEAQ (reference sequence). V lost 5 bases and J lost 7; bases outside the gene matches: 12. This CDR3 has 15 residues. CDR3 sequence (DNA): TGTGCCAGCAGCCACTGGGCGGGAGGGCCGGGGGAGCAGTACTTC. Amino acids: CASSHWAGGPGEQYF. Looking up the rest from reference TRBV7-9 and TRBJ2-7 gives the full variable domain: DTGVSQNPRHKITKRGQNVTFRCDPISEHNRLYWYRQTLGQGPEFLTYFQNEAQLEKSRLLSDRFSAERPKGSFSTLEIQRTEQGDSAMYLCASSHWAGGPGEQYFGPGTRLTVT.

V gene TRBV6-5 combines with J gene TRBJ1-5; D call uncertain. The CDR3 is 13 amino acids. Germline V lookup: CDR1 MNHEY, CDR2 SVGAGI. V lost 0 bases, J lost 3 bases, and 3 bases lay in between. CDR3: CASSYSINQPQHF. CDR3 coding DNA: TGTGCCAGCAGTTACTCCATCAATCAGCCCCAGCATTTT.

The chain combines TRBV11-2 with TRBJ2-1; D perhaps matches TRBD2 (5 bases). CDR3 length: 15 amino acids. Trimming took 4 bases from V and 0 from J, leaving 10 bases between them. The germline CDR1 and CDR2 sequences are SGHAT and FQNNGV. The DNA of the CDR3 is TGTGCCAGCAGCTCCGGGGTCCCCTCCTACAATGAGCAGTTCTTC. Its translation is CASSSGVPSYNEQFF.

A single count supports this clone. The chain couples TRBV13 to TRBJ1-1; unclear D gene. The CDR3 contains 15 residues. The germline V gene has CDR1 PRHDT and CDR2 FYEKMQ (reference sequence). V lost 6 bases and J 2 bases, leaving 16 bases between the germline ends. CDR3 nucleotide sequence: TGTGCCAGCAGGACCTCCAGAGACTATAACACTGAAGCTTTCTTT. The encoded protein is CASRTSRDYNTEAFF.

V and J are TRBV5-1 and TRBJ2-7, with TRBD1 as a possible D gene (5 bases). The V and J ends lost 4 bases and 2 bases respectively, with 13 bases between them. There are 14 residues in the CDR3. The germline CDR1 and CDR2 sequences are SGHRS and YFSETQ. CDR3 sequence reads: CASSHTVGPYEQYF. Here the CDR3 DNA reads TGCGCCAGCAGCCACACCGTGGGGCCCTACGAGCAGTACTTC.

The chain joins TRBV5-1 to TRBJ1-1; 7 bases line up with TRBD1. CDR1 is SGHRS, CDR2 YFSETQ, per germline. The CDR3 runs 15 residues. The V and J ends lost 4 bases and 2 bases, in that order; junction bases with no gene match: 8. CDR3 protein: CASSPSQGVNTEAFF. CDR3 nucleotide sequence: TGCGCCAGCAGCCCCTCCCAGGGGGTTAACACTGAAGCTTTCTTT. Complete variable domain (other parts from reference TRBV5-1 and TRBJ1-1): KAGVTQTPRYLIKTRGQQVTLSCSPISGHRSVSWYQQTPGQGLQFLFEYFSETQRNKGNFPGRFSGRQFSNSRSEMNVSTLELGDSALYLCASSPSQGVNTEAFFGQGTRLTVV.

V usage is TRBV13 and J usage is TRBJ2-1; possible D gene TRBD2, 5 bases. This CDR3 comprises 15 residues. Germline-derived CDR1 and CDR2 are PRHDT and FYEKMQ (reference sequence). V lost 5 bases to trimming and J lost 8 bases, with 19 bases between them. CDR3 DNA: TGTGCCAGCAGCCACAGCGACGGGAACCCCGATGAGCAGTTCTTC. Protein sequence: CASSHSDGNPDEQFF.

The V and J genes are TRBV5-4 and TRBJ2-2; 7 bases fit TRBD1. The CDR3 runs to 17 residues. The V segment lost 4 bases and the J segment 7 bases; nucleotides outside the gene matches: 16. Germline V lookup: CDR1 SGHNT, CDR2 YYREEE (reference sequence). The CDR3 coding sequence is TGTGCCAGCAGCCCCGAAGGGGACAGCCGAAGTGTCGGGGAGCTGTTTTTT. This gives the protein CASSPEGDSRSVGELFF.

In the case of this clone: At one of its ends the junction is not consistent with the germline gene, which may arise from a read error. The V gene is TRBV7-9, the J gene TRBJ2-7, with 9 bases lining up with TRBD1. Germline-derived CDR1 and CDR2 are SEHNR and FQNEAQ (reference sequence). The CDR3 runs to 15 residues. The CDR3 spells CSSSPPGTGRGEQYF. Written as DNA, the CDR3 is TGTTCCAGCAGCCCGCCCGGGACAGGGAGAGGCGAGCAGTACTTC.

The gene calls are TRBV6-5 and TRBJ1-1, with 8 bases identical to TRBD1. The V and J ends lost 8 bases and 3 bases, in that order; junction bases with no gene match: 5. Germline CDR1 and CDR2: MNHEY and SVGAGI. The CDR3 runs to 13 residues. As DNA, the CDR3 is TGTGCCAGCTACAGGGGGAGGGACACTGAAGCTTTCTTT. It codes for CASYRGRDTEAFF.